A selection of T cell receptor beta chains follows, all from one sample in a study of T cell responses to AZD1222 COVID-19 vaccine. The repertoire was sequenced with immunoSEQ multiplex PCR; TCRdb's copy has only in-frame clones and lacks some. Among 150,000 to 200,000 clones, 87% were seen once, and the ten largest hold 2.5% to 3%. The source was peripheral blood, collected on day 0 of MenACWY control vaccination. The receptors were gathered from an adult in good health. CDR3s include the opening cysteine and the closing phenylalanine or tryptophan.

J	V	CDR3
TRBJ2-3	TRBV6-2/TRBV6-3	CASTPTGTHAQYF
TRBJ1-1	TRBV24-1	CATSDFNDEAFF
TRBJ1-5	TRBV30	CAWSLDSASNQPQHF
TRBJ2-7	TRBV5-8	CASSLGKGTGDEQYF
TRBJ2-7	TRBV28	CASRASGSRNEQYF
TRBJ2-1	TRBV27	CASKDRGIYNEQFF
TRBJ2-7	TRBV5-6	CASSLPGLRIEQYF
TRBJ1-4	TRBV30	CAWSVGQGDEKLFF
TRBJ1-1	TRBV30	CAWSVTGFEAFF
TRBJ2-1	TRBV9	CASSVGLAVDEQFF
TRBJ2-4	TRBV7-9	CASSPLLGIQYF
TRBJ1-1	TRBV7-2	CASSFEGRRTEAFF
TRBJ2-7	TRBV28	CASSLSESGKYEQYF
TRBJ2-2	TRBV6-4	CASSEGQDTGELFF
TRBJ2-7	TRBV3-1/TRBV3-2	CASSSRSALGGGYEQYF
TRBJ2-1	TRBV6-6	CASSGLAGGQIEQFF
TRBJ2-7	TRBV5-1	CASSLGLGTAYEQYF
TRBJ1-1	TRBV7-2	CASSLGWTGRAFF
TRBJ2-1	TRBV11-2	CASSFSLAGGRNEQFF
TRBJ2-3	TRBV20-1	CSGGGTDTQYF
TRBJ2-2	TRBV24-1	CATRGESAGELFF
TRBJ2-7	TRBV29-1	CSVEDGGQGQYEQYF
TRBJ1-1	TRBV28	CASSLPQEGAEAFF
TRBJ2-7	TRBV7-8	CASSRGYEQYF
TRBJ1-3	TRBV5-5	CASWLGDGNTIYF
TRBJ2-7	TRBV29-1	CSVAQDEQYF
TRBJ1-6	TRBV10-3	CAISEGGALSSYNSPLHF
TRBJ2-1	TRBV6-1	CASSEARGEFSSYNEQFF
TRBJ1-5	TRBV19	CASSIDLRLGQPQHF
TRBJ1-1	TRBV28	CASKTGQGNTEAFF
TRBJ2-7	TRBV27	CASSFSSGGNSYEQYF
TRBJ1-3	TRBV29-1	CSGSQSSGNTIYF
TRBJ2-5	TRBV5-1	CASSEGVYQETQYF
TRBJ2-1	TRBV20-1	CSAPDYNEQFF
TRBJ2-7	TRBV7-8	CASSLRDRGPYEQYF
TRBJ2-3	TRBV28	CASSSWTSGERTGTDTQYF
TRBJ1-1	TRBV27	CASSHGQGLNTEAFF
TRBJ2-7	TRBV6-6	CASSPGGPPYEQYF
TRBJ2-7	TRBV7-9	CASSLGGSLEQYF
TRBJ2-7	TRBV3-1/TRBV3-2	CASSQRGRPNYEQYF
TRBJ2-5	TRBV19	CASRNRVRDSETQYF
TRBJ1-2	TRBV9	CASSGGQGASINYGYTF
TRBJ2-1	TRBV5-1	CASSLAVGGTHNEQFF
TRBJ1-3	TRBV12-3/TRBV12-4	CASSFPPVLTIYF
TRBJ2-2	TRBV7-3	CASSPRGTGELFF
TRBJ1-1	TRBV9	CASSVSGIGITEAFF
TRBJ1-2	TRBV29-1	CSVEDRRQDGYTF
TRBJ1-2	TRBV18	CASTGQAPGYTF
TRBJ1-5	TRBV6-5	CASIPGTGGSQPQHF
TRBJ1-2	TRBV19	CASSMRGTYGYTF
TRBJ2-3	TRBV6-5	CASSPSGGRTDTQYF
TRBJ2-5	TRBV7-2	CASSRQSGEETQYF
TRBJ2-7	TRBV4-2	CASSQDGGPSYEQYF
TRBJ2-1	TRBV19	CASSIALAVRTYNEQFF
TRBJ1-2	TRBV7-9	CASSFLQGNYGYTF
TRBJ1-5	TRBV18	CASSLASNQPQHF
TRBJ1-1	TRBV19	CASSTQGAFNTEAFF
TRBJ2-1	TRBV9	CASSPGDSYNEQFF
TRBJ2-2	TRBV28	CASSLSLGPNGELFF